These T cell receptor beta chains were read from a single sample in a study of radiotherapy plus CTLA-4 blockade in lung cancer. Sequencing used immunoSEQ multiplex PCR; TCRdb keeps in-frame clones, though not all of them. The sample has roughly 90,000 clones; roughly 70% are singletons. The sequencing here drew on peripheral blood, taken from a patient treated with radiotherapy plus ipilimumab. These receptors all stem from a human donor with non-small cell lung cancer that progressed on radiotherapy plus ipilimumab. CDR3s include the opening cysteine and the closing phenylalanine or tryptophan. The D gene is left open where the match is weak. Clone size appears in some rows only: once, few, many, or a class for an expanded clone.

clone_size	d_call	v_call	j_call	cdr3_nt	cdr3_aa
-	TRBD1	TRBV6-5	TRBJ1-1	TGTGCCAGCAGGTCAGGGGGGACTGAAGCTTTCTTT	CASRSGGTEAFF
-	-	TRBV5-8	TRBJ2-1	TGTGCCAGCAGCTCACCGGGGACGGGATCCTACAATGAGCAGTTCTTC	CASSSPGTGSYNEQFF
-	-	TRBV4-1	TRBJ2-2	TGCGCCAGCAGCCAAGATGTCGGGGAGCTGTTTTTT	CASSQDVGELFF
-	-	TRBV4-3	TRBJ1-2	TGCGCCAGCAGCCAAGATGGCGGGGGCGGGGGGGGCTACACCTTC	CASSQDGGGGGGYTF
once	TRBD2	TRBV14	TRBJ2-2	TGTGCCAGCAGCCAAGGACGGGGGGCGAACACCGGGGAGCTGTTTTTT	CASSQGRGANTGELFF
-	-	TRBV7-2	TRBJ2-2	TGTGCCAGCAGCTTCCCCGGGGAGCTGTTTTTT	CASSFPGELFF
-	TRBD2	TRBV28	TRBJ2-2	TGTGCCAGCTGGGGCCGGAGCGGGGGGGCCAGGAACACCGGGGAGCTGTTTTTT	CASWGRSGGARNTGELFF
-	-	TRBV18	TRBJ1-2	TGTGCCAGCTCACCACCTGCCTCAGGGGAGAACTATGGCTACACCTTC	CASSPPASGENYGYTF
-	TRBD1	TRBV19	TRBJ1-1	TGTGCCAGTACCTCACAGGGGGGGAACACTGAAGCTTTCTTT	CASTSQGGNTEAFF
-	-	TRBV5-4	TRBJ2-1	TGTGCCAGCAGCTTGGACCCTAACCCCTACAATGAGCAGTTCTTC	CASSLDPNPYNEQFF
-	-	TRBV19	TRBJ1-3	TGTGCCACCCGGATGGACCGGAGCTCTGGAAACACCATATATTTT	CATRMDRSSGNTIYF
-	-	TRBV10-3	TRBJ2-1	TGTGCCATCAAGGCTGGCGGGAGCGGGACAGACAATGAGCAGTTCTTC	CAIKAGGSGTDNEQFF
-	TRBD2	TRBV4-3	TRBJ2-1	TGCGCCAGCAGCCAAGCCCCTTTGACTAGCGGGGGGCTGAGCTCCTACAATGAGCAGTTCTTC	CASSQAPLTSGGLSSYNEQFF
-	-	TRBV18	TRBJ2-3	TGTGCCAGCTCACTCTCCGGGACTCCCACAGATACGCAGTATTTT	CASSLSGTPTDTQYF
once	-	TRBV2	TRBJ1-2	TGTGCCAGCAGTGACAGGGATAGCTATGGCTACACCTTC	CASSDRDSYGYTF
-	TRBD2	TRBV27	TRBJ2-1	TGTGCCAGCAGTCTCGGGACTAGCGGGGGCAATGAGCAGTTCTTC	CASSLGTSGGNEQFF
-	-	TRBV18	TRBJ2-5	TGTGCCAGCTCACAAAACCCGGGAGAAGAGACCCAGTACTTC	CASSQNPGEETQYF
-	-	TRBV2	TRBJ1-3	TGTGCCAGCAGTCCGGAGGTGCTCTCTGGAAACACCATATATTTT	CASSPEVLSGNTIYF
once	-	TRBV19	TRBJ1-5	TGTGCCAGTAGTGTAAGGACAGAGGACAATCAGCCCCAGCATTTT	CASSVRTEDNQPQHF
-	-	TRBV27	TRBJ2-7	TGTGCCAGCAGACCACTTCGGACGGCCAGCTCCTACGAGCAGTACTTC	CASRPLRTASSYEQYF
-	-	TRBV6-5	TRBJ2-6	TGTGCCAGCAGTTACTATTCCTCTGGGGCCAACGTCCTGACTTTC	CASSYYSSGANVLTF
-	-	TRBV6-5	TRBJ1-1	TGTGCCAGCAGTTACTCGATGGGGTTGGGGAACACTGAAGCTTTCTTT	CASSYSMGLGNTEAFF
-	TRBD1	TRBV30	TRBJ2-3	TGTGCCTGGAGTGGGACAGGTAGCACAGATACGCAGTATTTT	CAWSGTGSTDTQYF
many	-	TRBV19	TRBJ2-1	TGTGCCACCCTCAGGGGCGCTGAGCAGTTCTTC	CATLRGAEQFF
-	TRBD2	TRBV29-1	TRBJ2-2	TGCAGCGTTGAAGTCGGACTAGCGGGAGTTGGTACCGGGGAGCTGTTTTTT	CSVEVGLAGVGTGELFF